A selection of T cell receptor beta chains follows, all from one sample in a study of T cell repertoires in cytomegalovirus infection. TCRdb processed the reads anew with MiXCR; each CDR3 protein has one entry. The repertoire holds a few hundred thousand distinct CDR3 sequences, with 15% to 20% as singletons. Sequenced: PBMCs. Every receptor here comes from a human donor in good health (CMV status not recorded). Some clones in this sample may be carry-over from other donors' samples. The CDR3 runs from the conserved cysteine through the conserved F or W. The D gene is left open where the match is weak. Some rows mark clone size as missing; the rest say once, few, many or name a class of expanded clone.

D	size	V	J	DNA	CDR3
NA	NA	TRBV28	TRBJ1-5	TGTGCCAGCAGTTTTGACCGGGGTCAGCCCCAGCATTTT	CASSFDRGQPQHF
NA	NA	TRBV6-1	TRBJ1-1	TGTGCCAGCAGCGACGGAGTTGAAGCTTTCTTT	CASSDGVEAFF
NA	many	TRBV7-2	TRBJ1-1	TGTGCCAGCAGCGGCGGGGCGGCTGGTGAAGCTTTCTTT	CASSGGAAGEAFF
TRBD1	many	TRBV7-2	TRBJ2-1	TGTGCCAGCAGCCGGACAGGGGTCTTACTCAATGAGCAGTTCTTC	CASSRTGVLLNEQFF
NA	NA	TRBV4-3	TRBJ1-1	TGCGCCAGCAGCCAAGGTGGGGGGGGGGAGACTGAAGCTTTCTTT	CASSQGGGGETEAFF
NA	many	TRBV12-3/TRBV12-4	TRBJ2-2	TGTGCCAGCAGGCCCTTCCCAGGGGCCGCCGGGGAGCTGTTTTTT	CASRPFPGAAGELFF
NA	NA	TRBV5-1	TRBJ2-4	TGCACCAGCAGCCCCCTAGGAGCCAAAAACATTCAGTACTTC	CTSSPLGAKNIQYF
NA	NA	TRBV27	TRBJ2-2	TGTGCCAGCAAAACCGGGAGCAGCCCCGGGGAGCTGTTTTTT	CASKTGSSPGELFF
NA	NA	TRBV2	TRBJ2-7	TGTGCCAGCACCCTGGAAAAGGGCACTAACGAGCAGTACTTC	CASTLEKGTNEQYF
NA	many	TRBV7-3	TRBJ2-7	TGTGCCAGCAGCTTAACGTGGGGAACAACAGGCTACGAGCAGTACTTC	CASSLTWGTTGYEQYF
NA	few	TRBV19	TRBJ2-7	TGTGCCAGTAGTATAGGCCGGCCAGGGGCCGAGCAGTACTTC	CASSIGRPGAEQYF
NA	NA	TRBV20-1	TRBJ2-3	TGCAGTGCCGATGTCTCAGGGGGGTCACCAGATACGCAGTATTTT	CSADVSGGSPDTQYF
NA	few	TRBV20-1	TRBJ1-4	TGCAGTGCTAGAGATGGACTTGCGGGCGATGAAAAACTGTTTTTT	CSARDGLAGDEKLFF
NA	many	TRBV27	TRBJ2-7	TGTGCCAGCAGTCTTACATCAGGTTTGGCCTACGAGCAGTACTTC	CASSLTSGLAYEQYF
NA	few	TRBV25-1	TRBJ2-2	TGTGCCAGCAGTGAAGGAGGGGAACAGGGCTCGAACACCGGGGAGCTGTTTTTT	CASSEGGEQGSNTGELFF
NA	few	TRBV4-2	TRBJ2-5	TGTGCCAGCAGCCAAGCCTTGGCAGCACAAGAGACCCAGTACTTC	CASSQALAAQETQYF
NA	few	TRBV4-3	TRBJ2-3	TGCGCCAGCAGCCAAGATTCGCAGATAACAGATACGCAGTATTTT	CASSQDSQITDTQYF
NA	NA	TRBV27	TRBJ2-7	TGTGCCAGCAGTTTATACAGGGGAGGCAGCGAGCAGTACTTC	CASSLYRGGSEQYF
NA	many	TRBV7-2	TRBJ1-3	TGTGCCAGCAGCTTAGGCGGAACTGGAAACACCATATATTTT	CASSLGGTGNTIYF
NA	few	TRBV20-1	TRBJ1-1	TGCAGTGCTAGAGTTGGGTTGAACACTGAAGCTTTCTTT	CSARVGLNTEAFF
TRBD1	many	TRBV7-9	TRBJ2-6	TGTGCCAGCAGCCCCAGGGACAGGCCATCTGGGGCCAACGTCCTGACTTTC	CASSPRDRPSGANVLTF